The entry that follows covers one T cell receptor (beta chain) sequence. The antigen is not known. The sample comes from a study of T-cell reconstitution after alpha-beta-depleted transplantation in children. Overall study findings and caveats: T-cell counts and diversity were attributed mostly to newly produced T cells one year after transplant. Reportedly, alpha-beta T cells present about two months post-transplant originated from several hundred expanded clones of graft origin.

Construction of the TCRbeta library involved unique molecular identifiers. TCRdb fed the PCR reads into MiXCR, producing one record per CDR3 protein. The sample holds 450,000 to 600,000 distinct CDR3 sequences; over 10% are singletons and the top ten take about 2.2%. The CDR3 loop spans 15 amino acids. V lost 4 bases, J lost 7 bases, and 11 bases stayed unmatched. This specimen was PBMCs, mostly from graft donor cells, taken 360 days after TCRalphabeta/CD19-depleted stem cell transplant. This clonotype originated in a male patient younger than 18 who had a stem cell transplant for acute myeloid leukemia, so the T cells may come from the graft donor. The rearrangement joins TRBV12-3 or TRBV12-4 to TRBJ1-2; 8 bases line up with TRBD1. The CDR3 region has the DNA TGTGCCAGCAGTTCCCCAAACCAGACAGGGGCTGGCTACACCTTC. Translation: CASSSPNQTGAGYTF.